The present entry profiles one T cell receptor (beta chain) with its context. Its specificity is unknown. Germline loops: CDR1 SGHAT, CDR2 FQNNGV. The CDR3 covers 11 residues. The V end lost 4 bases, the J end lost 6 bases, and 6 bases lay between the germline ends. This sample was taken from a study of blood T cells in healthy people across ages. Findings and caveats of the study: Any changes in expanded clonotypes were possibly confounded, as donor CMV status remained unknown.

PBMCs, at least 7 million per sample, were isolated. A sample-barcoded 5' primer and a J-beta primer mix were used in a second PCR of about 7 to 12 cycles. Every cDNA molecule carried a tag from a template-switch adaptor bearing 12 random nucleotides. TCRdb re-analysed the 5' RACE reads in MiXCR, keeping a single row per CDR3 protein. The sample consists of roughly 680,000 distinct CDR3 sequences, 40% to 65% of them appearing once. This TCR was sampled from a woman aged 80 or older in good health. The gene calls are TRBV11-2 and TRBJ1-2; D unclear. What was sequenced was blood. CDR3 loop: CASSSADGYTF. For the CDR3, the DNA is TGTGCCAGCAGCTCAGCCGATGGCTACACCTTC.